This T cell receptor beta chain appears in the sequencing data of a study of blood T cell repertoires in COVID-19. Study details: Samples taken during acute and convalescent COVID-19 were collected in the United States, Italy and Spain. From T cells, B-cell-depleted T cells, or PBMCs came the material, which was cDNA or gDNA.

Study processing details: Reference gene primer amplification gave nucleated cell count estimates. The repertoire was sequenced with immunoSEQ multiplex PCR; TCRdb's copy has only in-frame clones and lacks some. Clone size and V and J calls were adopted from that table, with D and trimming inferred from the DNA. The repertoire has roughly 100,000 clones, roughly 71% of them found once; the top ten carry just under 10%. The V and J ends lost 4 bases and 5 bases respectively, with 15 bases between them. The V gene's germline CDR1 is SGHRS and CDR2 YFSETQ. The CDR3 extends over 15 amino acids. V usage is TRBV5-1 and J usage is TRBJ2-2, with D maybe TRBD1 (5 bases). The source of this sequence is a woman at least 80 years old with acute or convalescent COVID-19. The sequencing sample was made of peripheral blood. CDR3 protein: CASSQSSTATGELFF. The CDR3 DNA reads as TGCGCCAGCAGCCAGTCCTCGACAGCTACCGGGGAGCTGTTTTTT.